This passage covers 21 T cell receptor beta chains from one sample sequenced in a study of control samples from healthy donors and cancer patients. Data came from immunoSEQ multiplex PCR; TCRdb stores just in-frame clones and leaves some out. The sample yields roughly 170,000 clones, about 90% seen once. The sequencing input was blood. Every receptor here comes from a middle-aged woman in good health.

The chain has TRBV6-1 and TRBJ1-3, with no clear D. Germline lookup yields CDR1 MNHNS and CDR2 SASEGT. The CDR3 has 13 amino acids. Trimming removed 3 bases at V and 2 bases at J, with 5 bases between. CDR3 nucleotides: TGTGCCAGCAGTGATACGGCTGGAAACACCATATATTTT. Protein product: CASSDTAGNTIYF.

V and J are TRBV21-1 and TRBJ1-4; TRBD1 is the table's D call, not checked against the DNA. TRBV21-1 is assigned pseudogene status. This CDR3 spans 13 amino acids. The CDR3 protein is CASSIPGTGRVFF. Written as DNA, the CDR3 is TGTGCCAGCAGCATACCCGGGACAGGGCGAGTGTTTTTT.

A few counts support this clone. This chain connects TRBV11-3 to TRBJ2-2, with unresolved D. The germline V gene has CDR1 SGHNT and CDR2 YENEEA. The length of the CDR3 is 15 residues. Trimming stripped 5 bases from V and 4 bases from J, with 14 bases between. The CDR3 DNA is TGTGCCAGCAGCCCCCCTCTCCCAGCCACCGGGGAGCTGTTTTTT. Its protein is CASSPPLPATGELFF.

This chain links TRBV27 with TRBJ1-1, with no clear D. CDR1 is MNHEY and CDR2 is SMNVEV in the germline V gene (reference sequence). V lost 5 bases, J lost 4 bases, and 17 bases lay in between. This CDR3 region has 15 residues. The CDR3 DNA follows: TGTGCCAGCAGTCTCCTACACGCCTCTGGCACTGAAGCTTTCTTT. Encoded protein: CASSLLHASGTEAFF.

The rearrangement uses TRBV19 and TRBJ1-4; 8 bases map to TRBD1. The CDR3 length is 19 residues. The germline gives CDR1 LNHDA, CDR2 SQIVND (reference sequence). Trimming removed 5 bases from V and 5 bases from J; junction bases left unmatched: 19. Here the CDR3 reads CASSVDLDRGGLPNEKLFF. DNA of the CDR3: TGTGCCAGTAGTGTCGACTTAGACAGGGGAGGTCTCCCCAATGAAAAACTGTTTTTT.

The chain is built from TRBV5-1 and TRBJ2-3; 7 bases fit TRBD1. V was clipped by 4 bases and J by 2 bases; unmatched bases: 7. In germline, CDR1 is SGHRS, CDR2 YFSETQ. The CDR3 consists of 15 residues. The CDR3 nucleotides read TGCGCCAGCAGCCCCCGGGACAGAACCACAGATACGCAGTATTTT. Its protein product is CASSPRDRTTDTQYF.

The chain's CDR3 is CASSSGGQGSEKLFF. CDR3 coding DNA: TGCGCCAGCAGCTCCGGGGGGCAGGGGAGCGAAAAACTGTTTTTT. This chain connects TRBV5-1 to TRBJ1-4; D is possibly TRBD1 (6 bases). The V end was cut by 3 bases, the J end by 8 bases, with 17 bases between. Germline CDR1 SGHRS, CDR2 YFSETQ. The length of the CDR3 is 15 residues.

V is TRBV9 and J is TRBJ1-3; D not resolved. Germline V gives CDR1 SGDLS, CDR2 YYNGEE. Trimming took off 0 bases at V and 3 bases at J, with 10 bases between the two ends. This CDR3 comprises 15 residues. The CDR3, as DNA: TGTGCCAGCAGCGTAGACGGGTCATTTGGAAACACCATATATTTT. This sequence encodes CASSVDGSFGNTIYF. Drawing the rest from reference TRBV9 and TRBJ1-3, the complete variable domain is DSGVTQTPKHLITATGQRVTLRCSPRSGDLSVYWYQQSLDQGLQFLIQYYNGEERAKGNILERFSAQQFPDLHSELNLSSLELGDSALYFCASSVDGSFGNTIYFGEGSWLTVV.

This clone was seen a handful of times. This chain connects TRBV6-5 to TRBJ2-7, with D possibly being TRBD2 (5 bases). CDR1 is MNHEY and CDR2 is SVGAGI in the germline V gene. The CDR3 covers 14 residues. V gave up 6 bases and J gave up 1 base, with 13 bases separating them. The DNA for the CDR3 is TGTGCCAGCAGCCTCATCGGGGATTCCTACGAGCAGTACTTC. This encodes CASSLIGDSYEQYF.

V and J are TRBV10-3 and TRBJ2-7, with D perhaps matching TRBD1 or TRBD2 (5 bases each). CDR1 and CDR2 (germline): ENHRY, SYGVKD. Trimming left V 0 bases short and J 6 bases short, with 9 bases between. This CDR3 is 13 amino acids long. The CDR3 loop is CAISESGVGEQYF. The CDR3 DNA reads as TGTGCCATCAGTGAGTCGGGGGTTGGCGAGCAGTACTTC.

The V gene is TRBV7-9, the J gene TRBJ1-3; the match to TRBD1 covers 11 bases. Losses at the gene ends were 3 bases for V and 10 bases for J; bases not matched to a gene: 8. CDR3 length equals 15 residues. Germline V gene data show CDR1 as SEHNR and CDR2 as FQNEAQ (reference sequence). CDR3 sequence reads: CASSFGQGAGPTIYF. Here the CDR3 DNA reads TGTGCCAGCAGCTTCGGACAGGGGGCAGGTCCTACCATATATTTT. The full variable domain, its missing parts supplied by reference TRBV7-9 and TRBJ1-3, is DTGVSQNPRHKITKRGQNVTFRCDPISEHNRLYWYRQTLGQGPEFLTYFQNEAQLEKSRLLSDRFSAERPKGSFSTLEIQRTEQGDSAMYLCASSFGQGAGPTIYFGEGSWLTVV.

This chain links TRBV5-3 with TRBJ2-1, with 16 bases identical to TRBD2. TRBV5-3 is sorted into the ORF group, with uncertain function. This CDR3 has 18 residues. J gave up 9 bases and V 4 bases, and 13 bases lay outside the gene matches. CDR3 loop: CARSARPGTSGGAGEQFF. The CDR3 nucleotides read TGTGCCAGAAGCGCGAGGCCCGGGACTAGCGGGGGGGCAGGTGAGCAGTTCTTC.

The J gene is TRBJ2-1, the V gene TRBV5-1; 10 nucleotides agree with TRBD1. The junction had 7 bases not matched to a gene; V was cut back by 3 bases and J by 4 bases. The CDR3 is 16 residues long. From germline, CDR1 is SGHRS and CDR2 YFSETQ. The CDR3 DNA reads as TGCGCCAGCAGCTGGGGGCCGGGACAGGGGTACAATGAGCAGTTCTTC. Translating it yields CASSWGPGQGYNEQFF.

The chain has TRBV9 and TRBJ1-2; TRBD1 is a possible D gene (5 bases). Germline assignment: CDR1 SGDLS and CDR2 YYNGEE. This CDR3 has 12 residues. Deletions cut 3 bases from V and 10 bases from J, with 13 bases between. CDR3 region: CASSAGRSLYTF. The CDR3 DNA sequence: TGTGCCAGCAGCGCGGGACGGTCGCTCTACACCTTC. Combining the CDR3 with reference TRBV9 and TRBJ1-2 gives the whole variable domain DSGVTQTPKHLITATGQRVTLRCSPRSGDLSVYWYQQSLDQGLQFLIQYYNGEERAKGNILERFSAQQFPDLHSELNLSSLELGDSALYFCASSAGRSLYTFGSGTRLTVV.

The chain recombines TRBV7-8 with TRBJ1-1, with D possibly being TRBD1 (6 bases). The CDR3 covers 16 residues. The V end lost 1 base, the J end lost 4 bases, and 16 bases lay between the germline ends. The germline V gene encodes CDR1 SGHVS and CDR2 FQNEAQ. The CDR3 DNA sequence: TGTGCCAGCAGCTTAGGATCCGGGACACAGTTCACTGAAGCTTTCTTT. This translates into CASSLGSGTQFTEAFF.

Details on this clone: This CDR3 is also generated by other DNA sequences in the sample. V gene TRBV3-1 (or the pseudogene TRBV3-2) combines with J gene TRBJ2-5; 8 positions match TRBD1. Germline assignment: CDR1 LGHDT and CDR2 YNNKEL (reference sequence). The CDR3 has 15 amino acids. The J segment lost 4 bases and the V segment lost 1 base, leaving 5 bases of the junction unmatched. The DNA of the CDR3 is TGTGCCAGCAGCCAAGTAGGACAGGGTGGAGAGACCCAGTACTTC. Translated: CASSQVGQGGETQYF.

J is TRBJ1-1 and V is TRBV19; perhaps TRBD1 as D (6 bases). Looked up from germline, CDR1 is LNHDA and CDR2 is SQIVND (reference sequence). CDR3 length equals 15 residues. V was shortened by 5 bases and J by 7 bases, with 20 bases between the two germline ends. DNA for the CDR3: TGTGCCAGTAGTCTTCTCTCAGGGGTTCAGAATGAAGCTTTCTTT. The encoded protein is CASSLLSGVQNEAFF.

Comment on this clone: The same CDR3 can be traced to other DNA sequences in this sample. The V gene is TRBV9, the J gene TRBJ1-5; TRBD1 might be the D (6 bases). The CDR3 is made up of 14 amino acids. The ends were cut back, 8 bases at V and 0 bases at J, with 12 bases in the middle. The V gene's germline CDR1 is SGDLS and CDR2 YYNGEE. The CDR3 DNA sequence: TGTGCCAGTTCGAGGGGGGTTAGCAATCAGCCCCAGCATTTT. Amino acid sequence: CASSRGVSNQPQHF.

The rearrangement links TRBV4-1 to TRBJ1-1, with TRBD1 matching over 7 bases. The length of the CDR3 is 16 residues. Trimming removed 3 bases from V and 1 base from J; junction bases left unmatched: 8. From germline, CDR1 is MGHRA and CDR2 YSYEKL. CDR3 nucleotide sequence: TGCGCCAGCAGCCAGACCGGGACAGTAGGGAACACTGAAGCTTTCTTT. This gives the protein CASSQTGTVGNTEAFF.

V usage is TRBV4-1 and J usage is TRBJ1-4; a weak D match, TRBD1 (6 bases). Per germline, CDR1 MGHRA and CDR2 YSYEKL. The CDR3 extends over 15 amino acids. Trimming took off 4 bases at V and 7 bases at J, with 16 bases between the two ends. The CDR3 DNA follows: TGCGCCAGCAGCCTAACAGGGATACTTAGTGAAAAACTGTTTTTT. Protein product: CASSLTGILSEKLFF.

The J gene is TRBJ1-1, the V gene TRBV12-5; D is unclear. This CDR3 spans 15 amino acids. Trimming took off 1 base at V and 0 bases at J, with 9 bases between the two ends. The germline V gene has CDR1 LGHNT and CDR2 FRNRAP. CDR3 in amino acids: CASGLGLQMNTEAFF. The CDR3 DNA follows: TGTGCTAGTGGTTTGGGACTCCAGATGAACACTGAAGCTTTCTTT.